The 12 T cell receptor beta chains in this list originate from one sample, sequenced in a study of T-cell reconstitution after alpha-beta-depleted transplantation in children. The TCRbeta library was prepared with unique molecular identifiers. MiXCR, applied by TCRdb to the PCR reads, yields one record per CDR3 protein. The data show approximately 190,000 distinct CDR3 sequences, around 9.2% seen once. The sequences come from PBMCs, mostly from graft donor cells, collected 360 days after TCRalphabeta/CD19-depleted stem cell transplant. All receptors come from a male patient aged 2 to 10 who had a stem cell transplant for acute myeloid leukemia, so the T cells may come from the graft donor.

This clonotype was counted between two and nine times. The chain is built from TRBV5-1 and TRBJ1-1; maybe TRBD1 (5 bases). The CDR3 spans 14 residues. Per the germline V gene, CDR1 is SGHRS and CDR2 is YFSETQ. V gave up 4 bases and J gave up 1 base, with 11 bases separating them. The CDR3 region has the DNA TGCGCCAGCAGCGAGAGACAGCGGAACACTGAAGCTTTCTTT. Amino acid sequence: CASSERQRNTEAFF.

This clonotype was seen ten or more times. This chain links TRBV24-1 with TRBJ2-5; 7 positions agree with TRBD1. CDR1 KGHDR and CDR2 SFDVKD come from the germline V gene. The CDR3 is 14 residues long. Losses at the gene ends were 2 bases for V and 7 bases for J; bases not matched to a gene: 6. The CDR3 bases are TGTGCCACCAGTGATTCTAGGACAGGCGGGACCCAGTACTTC. Translating gives CATSDSRTGGTQYF.

This clonotype was observed many times. CDR3 region: CASSLGHSTDTQYF. CDR3 coding DNA: TGTGCCAGCAGTTTAGGACATAGCACAGATACGCAGTATTTT. The gene calls are TRBV12-3 or TRBV12-4 and TRBJ2-3; D not certain. V was cut by 1 base and J by 0 bases, with 5 bases left in between. The length of the CDR3 is 14 residues.

This clonotype showed up just a few times. The rearrangement joins TRBV20-1 to TRBJ2-5; no definite D call. V was clipped by 0 bases and J by 3 bases, with 8 bases between them. The germline V gene has CDR1 DFQATT and CDR2 SNEGSKA (reference sequence). The CDR3 runs 13 residues. Here the CDR3 DNA reads TGCAGTGCTAGAGAGGGTCCTGAAGAGACCCAGTACTTC. Translating it yields CSAREGPEETQYF.

This clonotype has just a few counts. V usage is TRBV2 and J usage is TRBJ2-7; no firm D call. V was shortened by 7 bases and J by 2 bases, with 18 bases between the two germline ends. This CDR3 comprises 15 residues. CDR1 and CDR2 from the germline V gene are SNHLY and FYNNEI. The CDR3, as DNA: TGTGCCAGCAATCTCCCGGGCCATATTACCTACGAGCAGTACTTC. Its protein is CASNLPGHITYEQYF. The variable domain in full, with the rest retrieved from reference TRBV2 and TRBJ2-7, is EPEVTQTPSHQVTQMGQEVILRCVPISNHLYFYWYRQILGQKVEFLVSFYNNEISEKSEIFDDQFSVERPDGSNFTLKIRSTKLEDSAMYFCASNLPGHITYEQYFGPGTRLTVT.

This clonotype has ten or more counts. This chain uses TRBV11-2 with TRBJ2-7, with unresolved D. The V end lost 0 bases, the J end lost 7 bases, and 10 bases lay between the germline ends. The CDR3 has 13 residues. The germline CDR1 and CDR2 sequences are SGHAT and FQNNGV. The chain's CDR3 is CASSLDLRREQYF. DNA for the CDR3: TGTGCCAGCAGCTTAGATCTTCGGCGTGAGCAGTACTTC.

The table lists this clonotype with a few counts. The chain carries TRBV7-9 and TRBJ2-7; tentative D call: TRBD1 (5 bases). CDR1 and CDR2 (germline): SEHNR, FQNEAQ (reference sequence). Trimming cost V 0 bases and J 5 bases, with 14 bases left between them. This CDR3 has 15 residues. As DNA, the CDR3 is TGTGCCAGCAGCTTAGCGTTGACAGCTCGGGACGAGCAGTACTTC. This codes for CASSLALTARDEQYF.

This clonotype occurred many times. V is TRBV20-1 and J is TRBJ2-5; D might be TRBD1 (5 bases). Per the germline V gene, CDR1 is DFQATT and CDR2 is SNEGSKA (reference sequence). Trimming cost V 3 bases and J 2 bases, with 13 bases left between them. CDR3 length equals 14 residues. The CDR3 spells CSASSRVQQETQYF. Here the CDR3 DNA reads TGCAGTGCTAGTTCCAGGGTACAACAAGAGACCCAGTACTTC.

This clonotype was seen a handful of times. This rearrangement joins TRBV5-1 to TRBJ1-1; weak D call: TRBD1 (6 bases). Germline V gives CDR1 SGHRS, CDR2 YFSETQ. The CDR3 has 15 residues. Between the trimmed V and J ends, which lost 3 bases and 0 bases, there was a span of 12 bases. The CDR3 coding sequence is TGCGCCAGCAGCTCTAAATCAGGGGTGAACACTGAAGCTTTCTTT. It codes for CASSSKSGVNTEAFF.

The chain has TRBV27 and TRBJ2-1, with TRBD2 matching over 9 bases. The CDR3 is made up of 17 amino acids. J was trimmed by 8 bases and V by 5 bases; bases with no gene match: 16. Germline CDR1 is MNHEY and CDR2 is SMNVEV (reference sequence). The CDR3 sequence is CASSNHAGRGGRYEQFF. In DNA, the CDR3 is TGTGCCAGCAGTAACCATGCGGGGCGGGGGGGCCGATATGAGCAGTTCTTC.

V is TRBV7-2 and J is TRBJ2-5, with TRBD2 matching 11 bases. V lost 5 bases and J lost 1; bases outside the gene matches: 9. This CDR3 has 17 amino acids. Germline V lookup: CDR1 SGHTA, CDR2 FQGNSA. DNA of the CDR3: TGTGCCAGCAGCCCCCGGACTAGCGGGTTACCCCAAGAGACCCAGTACTTC. Protein product: CASSPRTSGLPQETQYF.

This clonotype was counted only a few times. The rearrangement links TRBV5-1 to TRBJ2-1, with 8 bases fitting TRBD1. Germline V lookup: CDR1 SGHRS, CDR2 YFSETQ. The CDR3 contains 14 residues. V trimming: 7 bases; J trimming: 1 base; junction bases outside the gene matches: 4. The DNA of the CDR3 is TGCGCCAGCTTCCGGGACAGGTCCTACAATGAGCAGTTCTTC. Its protein is CASFRDRSYNEQFF.